This T cell receptor beta chain is drawn from a study of OX40 agonist ivuxolimab in advanced cancers. As for the study in general: Hepatocellular carcinoma, melanoma, renal cell or head and neck cancer occurred in dose-escalation patients. Partial responses were recorded for three patients, including one with hepatocellular carcinoma and two with cutaneous melanoma.

Overall study findings and caveats: At 0.1 to 3.0 mg/kg, clonal expansion of CD4+ and CD8+ blood T cells had occurred by week 6.

The data were produced by immunoSEQ multiplex PCR, yet TCRdb's version contains in-frame clones alone and is incomplete. This repertoire shows 55,000 to 65,000 clones, approximately 77% found once; its top ten account for approximately 0.56%. Per germline, CDR1 LGHNT and CDR2 FRNRAP. The V end lost 1 base, the J end lost 12 bases, and 13 bases lay between the germline ends. This CDR3 is built from 13 residues. As concerns this clone: The antigen remains undetermined.

The chain joins TRBV12-5 to TRBJ2-1; a weak D match, TRBD2 (5 bases). Sequencing was performed on CD4+ or CD8+ T cells sorted from blood, taken in a trial of the OX40 agonist ivuxolimab. This clonotype originated in an adult with an advanced solid tumor such as melanoma, head and neck, liver or kidney cancer. As DNA, the CDR3 is TGTGCTAGTGGTTTGGACGCGGGTAAGGGGCAGTTCTTC. Translation: CASGLDAGKGQFF.